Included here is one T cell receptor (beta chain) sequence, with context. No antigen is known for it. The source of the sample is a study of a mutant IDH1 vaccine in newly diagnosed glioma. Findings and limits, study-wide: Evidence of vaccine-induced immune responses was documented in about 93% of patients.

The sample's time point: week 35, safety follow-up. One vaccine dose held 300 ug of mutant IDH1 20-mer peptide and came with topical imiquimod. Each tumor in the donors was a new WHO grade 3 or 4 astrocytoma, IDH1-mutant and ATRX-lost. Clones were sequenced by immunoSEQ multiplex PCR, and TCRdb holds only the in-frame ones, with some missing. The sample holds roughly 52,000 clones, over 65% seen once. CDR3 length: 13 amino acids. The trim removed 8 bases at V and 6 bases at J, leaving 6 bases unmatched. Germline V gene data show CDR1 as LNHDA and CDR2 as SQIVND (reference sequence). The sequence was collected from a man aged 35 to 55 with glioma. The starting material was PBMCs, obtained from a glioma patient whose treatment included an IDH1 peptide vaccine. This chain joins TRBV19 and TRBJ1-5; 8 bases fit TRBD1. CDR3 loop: CASEDRAGQPQHF. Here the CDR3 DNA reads TGTGCCAGTGAGGACAGGGCTGGTCAGCCCCAGCATTTT.